Below are 10 T cell receptor beta chains sequenced from a single sample in a study of circulating and synovial CD4+ cells in juvenile arthritis (TCRdb year 2014). Libraries were prepared through the immunoSEQ multiplex PCR assay. The clones in this table, taken by TCRdb from immuneACCESS, are in-frame only. Not every clone is retained; where verified, under half of the shortfall comes from an unresolved V gene, and the cause of the rest is unknown. The sample table records tens of thousands of clones; about 95% of these occur just once. The ten largest clones capture 0.15% to 0.2% of the sample. Sequenced sample: CD4+ T cells from blood. Source of these receptors: a human donor with juvenile idiopathic arthritis.

The sample holds one count of this clone. The J gene is TRBJ2-2, the V gene TRBV29-1; 7 bases align to TRBD1. J gave up 4 bases and V 4 bases, and 6 bases lay outside the gene matches. Looked up from germline, CDR1 is SQVTM and CDR2 is ANQGSEA. The CDR3 has 14 residues. CDR3 amino acids: CSVAVTGSTGELFF. CDR3 bases: TGCAGCGTTGCTGTGACAGGGTCCACCGGGGAGCTGTTTTTT.

This chain links TRBV15 with TRBJ2-1, with TRBD2 identical over 7 bases. CDR3 length equals 15 residues. V lost 0 bases, J lost 5 bases, and 4 bases stayed unmatched. CDR1 and CDR2 from the germline V gene are LNHNV and YYDKDF (reference sequence). CDR3 coding DNA: TGTGCCACCAGCAGAGACCGCGGGAGACACAATGAGCAGTTCTTC. It is translated as CATSRDRGRHNEQFF. Together with reference TRBV15 and TRBJ2-1, the CDR3 gives the full variable domain: DAMVIQNPRYQVTQFGKPVTLSCSQTLNHNVMYWYQQKSSQAPKLLFHYYDKDFNNEADTPDNFQSRRPNTSFCFLDIRSPGLGDTAMYLCATSRDRGRHNEQFFGPGTRLTVL.

The chain joins TRBV4-3 to TRBJ1-2; D gene unclear. The CDR3 has 16 amino acids. The V end was cut by 0 bases, the J end by 3 bases, with 14 bases between. Germline V gene sequence: CDR1 LGHNA, CDR2 YSLEER. The CDR3 reads CASSQEVGRAYYGYTF. Here the CDR3 DNA reads TGCGCCAGCAGCCAAGAGGTTGGTCGAGCTTACTATGGCTACACCTTC.

This chain uses TRBV19 with TRBJ1-5; possible D gene TRBD1, 6 bases. Germline loops: CDR1 LNHDA, CDR2 SQIVND (reference sequence). The V end lost 9 bases, the J end lost 1 base, and 13 bases lay between the germline ends. This CDR3 has 14 amino acids. The CDR3 sequence: CASRSGQSNQPQHF. CDR3 DNA: TGTGCCAGCAGAAGCGGACAGAGCAATCAGCCCCAGCATTTT.

This chain uses TRBV6-6 with TRBJ1-2, with TRBD1 matching 8 bases. The CDR3 covers 14 residues. With 6 bases clipped from V and 2 bases from J, the junction kept 5 bases outside the gene matches. The germline CDR1 and CDR2 sequences are MNHNY and SVGAGI (reference sequence). The CDR3 spells CASSATGGNYGYTF. Here the CDR3 DNA reads TGTGCCAGCAGCGCTACAGGGGGAAACTATGGCTACACCTTC.

The genes are TRBV4-3 and TRBJ2-5, with 7 nucleotides matching TRBD1. Germline CDR1 and CDR2: LGHNA and YSLEER. This CDR3 contains 15 residues. V was pared by 0 bases and J by 2 bases, with 3 bases of the junction left unmatched. The CDR3 region is CASSQEGRGQETQYF. Written as DNA, the CDR3 is TGCGCCAGCAGCCAAGAGGGCAGGGGGCAAGAGACCCAGTACTTC.

CDR3: CASATSGRAGEQFF. CDR3 nucleotide sequence: TGTGCTAGTGCCACAAGCGGGAGGGCTGGTGAGCAGTTCTTC. The chain combines TRBV12-5 with TRBJ2-1; 10 bases fit TRBD2. CDR1 and CDR2 from the germline V gene are LGHNT and FRNRAP. The CDR3 covers 14 residues. J gave up 9 bases and V 7 bases, and 9 bases lay outside the gene matches.

The chain links TRBV29-1 to TRBJ1-2, with 9 bases identical to TRBD1. V trimming: 1 base; J trimming: 8 bases; junction bases outside the gene matches: 11. This CDR3 is 15 amino acids long. CDR1 and CDR2 (germline): SQVTM, ANQGSEA. CDR3 in amino acids: CSVEGGRGQGDGYTF. CDR3 bases: TGCAGCGTTGAAGGGGGCCGGGGACAGGGCGACGGCTACACCTTC.

This sequence joins TRBV4-2 and TRBJ2-7; no clear D gene. The germline CDR1 and CDR2 sequences are LGHNA and YNFKEQ. CDR3 length: 14 residues. Trimming cost V 1 base and J 3 bases, with 10 bases left between them. This chain's CDR3 is CASSQVAGIYEQYF. CDR3 nucleotides: TGTGCCAGCAGCCAAGTCGCAGGTATCTACGAGCAGTACTTC.

This chain joins TRBV2 and TRBJ1-6, with 10 bases fitting TRBD1. Trimming at V came to 5 bases and at J to 7 bases, leaving 5 bases not matched to a gene. The V gene's germline CDR1 is SNHLY and CDR2 FYNNEI. This CDR3 region has 15 residues. This CDR3 is CASSTGTGVNSPLHF. As DNA, the CDR3 is TGTGCCAGCAGTACCGGGACAGGGGTGAATTCACCCCTCCACTTT.